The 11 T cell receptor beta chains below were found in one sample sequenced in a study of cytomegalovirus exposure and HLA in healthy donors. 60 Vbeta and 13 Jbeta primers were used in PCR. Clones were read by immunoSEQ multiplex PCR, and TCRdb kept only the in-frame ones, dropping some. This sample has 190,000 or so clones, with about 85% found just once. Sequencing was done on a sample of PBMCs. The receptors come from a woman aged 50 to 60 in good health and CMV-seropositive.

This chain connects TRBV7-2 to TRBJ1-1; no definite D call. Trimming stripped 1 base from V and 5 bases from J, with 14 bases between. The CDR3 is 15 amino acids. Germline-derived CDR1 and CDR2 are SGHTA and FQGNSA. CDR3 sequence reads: CASSLGPGEGTEAFF. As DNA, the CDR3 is TGTGCCAGCAGCTTAGGGCCTGGGGAGGGTACTGAAGCTTTCTTT.

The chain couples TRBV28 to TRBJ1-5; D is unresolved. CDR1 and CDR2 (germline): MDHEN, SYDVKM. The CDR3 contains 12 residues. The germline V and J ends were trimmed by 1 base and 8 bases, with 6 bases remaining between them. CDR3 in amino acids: CASSLFGEPQHF. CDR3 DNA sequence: TGTGCCAGCAGTTTATTCGGGGAGCCCCAGCATTTT.

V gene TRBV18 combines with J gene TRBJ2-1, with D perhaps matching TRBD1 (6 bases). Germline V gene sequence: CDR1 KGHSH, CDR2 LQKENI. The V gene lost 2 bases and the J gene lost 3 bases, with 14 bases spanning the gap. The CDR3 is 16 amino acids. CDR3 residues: CASSPGQTTNYNEQFF. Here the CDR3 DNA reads TGTGCCAGCTCACCAGGACAGACTACTAACTACAATGAGCAGTTCTTC.

Here the CDR3 DNA reads TGTGCCAGCAGTGCAGGGGACACTGAAGCTTTCTTT. It codes for CASSAGDTEAFF. The V and J genes are TRBV28 and TRBJ1-1, with D possibly matching TRBD1 (6 bases). V was clipped by 5 bases and J by 3 bases, with 7 bases between them. Per the germline V gene, CDR1 is MDHEN and CDR2 is SYDVKM. The CDR3 length is 12 residues.

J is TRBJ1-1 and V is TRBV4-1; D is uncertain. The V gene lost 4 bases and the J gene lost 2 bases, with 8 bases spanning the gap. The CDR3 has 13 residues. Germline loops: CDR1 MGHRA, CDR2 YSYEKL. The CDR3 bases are TGCGCCAGCAGCCGCTCGCGTAACACTGAAGCTTTCTTT. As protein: CASSRSRNTEAFF.

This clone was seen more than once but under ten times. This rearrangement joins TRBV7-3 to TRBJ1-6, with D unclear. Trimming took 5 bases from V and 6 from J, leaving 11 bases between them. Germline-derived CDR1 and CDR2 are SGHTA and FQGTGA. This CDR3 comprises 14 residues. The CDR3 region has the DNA TGTGCCAGCAGCAGAGACGGGGTTAATTCACCCCTCCACTTT. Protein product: CASSRDGVNSPLHF.

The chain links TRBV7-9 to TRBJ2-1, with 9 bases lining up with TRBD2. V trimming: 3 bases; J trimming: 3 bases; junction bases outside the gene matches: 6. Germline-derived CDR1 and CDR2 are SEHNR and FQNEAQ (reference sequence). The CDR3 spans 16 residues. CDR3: CASSLGLAGLYNEQFF. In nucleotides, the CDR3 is TGTGCCAGCAGCTTGGGCCTAGCGGGGCTCTACAATGAGCAGTTCTTC.

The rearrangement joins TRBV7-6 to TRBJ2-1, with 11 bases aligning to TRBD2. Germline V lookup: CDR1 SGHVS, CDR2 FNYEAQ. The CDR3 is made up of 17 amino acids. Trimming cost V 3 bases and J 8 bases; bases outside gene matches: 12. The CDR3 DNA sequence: TGTGCCAGCAGCTTGGGACCTAGCGGGGGGACATTGGATGAGCAGTTCTTC. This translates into CASSLGPSGGTLDEQFF.

CDR3: CASSANTGWPEAFF. DNA of the CDR3: TGTGCCAGCAGCGCAAACACAGGGTGGCCTGAAGCTTTCTTT. This sequence joins TRBV11-2 and TRBJ1-1; D possibly corresponds to TRBD1 (6 bases). Trimming took off 5 bases at V and 6 bases at J, with 16 bases between the two ends. Germline CDR1 is SGHAT and CDR2 is FQNNGV. The CDR3 has 14 amino acids.

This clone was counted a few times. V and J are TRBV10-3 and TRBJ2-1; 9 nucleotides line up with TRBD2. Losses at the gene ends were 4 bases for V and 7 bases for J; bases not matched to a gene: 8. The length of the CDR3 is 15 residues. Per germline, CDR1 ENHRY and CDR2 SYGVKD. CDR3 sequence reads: CAISVLGGGVNEQFF. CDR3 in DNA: TGTGCCATCAGTGTGTTAGGCGGGGGGGTGAATGAGCAGTTCTTC.

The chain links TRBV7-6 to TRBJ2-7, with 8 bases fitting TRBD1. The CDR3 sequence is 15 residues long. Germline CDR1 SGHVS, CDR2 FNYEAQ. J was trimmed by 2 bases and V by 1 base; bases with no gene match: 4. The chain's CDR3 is CASSLGWDRTYEQYF. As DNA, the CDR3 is TGTGCCAGCAGCTTAGGTTGGGACAGGACCTACGAGCAGTACTTC. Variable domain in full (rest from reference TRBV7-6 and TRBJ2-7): GAGVSQSPRYKVTKRGQDVALRCDPISGHVSLYWYRQALGQGPEFLTYFNYEAQQDKSGLPNDRFSAERPEGSISTLTIQRTEQRDSAMYRCASSLGWDRTYEQYFGPGTRLTVT.